The 17 T cell receptor beta chains presented below share a single source sample, sequenced in a study of T cells after yellow fever vaccination. TCRdb analysed the 5' RACE reads with MiXCR anew, one entry per CDR3 protein. The table includes fewer than 450,000 distinct CDR3 sequences, about 4% detected once. The input for sequencing was PBMCs, taken 5 days after the yellow fever booster vaccination. Every receptor here comes from a man aged 18 to 30 who received the YFV17D yellow fever vaccine.

CDR3 sequence reads: CATSRERGGHTGELFF. The CDR3 DNA sequence: TGTGCCACCAGCAGAGAGCGGGGTGGGCACACCGGGGAGCTGTTTTTT. The chain is built from TRBV15 and TRBJ2-2; a weak D match, TRBD2 (6 bases). CDR1 is LNHNV, CDR2 YYDKDF, per germline (reference sequence). This CDR3 contains 16 residues. The V end lost 0 bases, the J end lost 3 bases, and 11 bases lay between the germline ends. Drawing the rest from reference TRBV15 and TRBJ2-2, the complete variable domain is DAMVIQNPRYQVTQFGKPVTLSCSQTLNHNVMYWYQQKSSQAPKLLFHYYDKDFNNEADTPDNFQSRRPNTSFCFLDIRSPGLGDTAMYLCATSRERGGHTGELFFGEGSRLTVL.

Only a few counts were recorded for this clonotype. The chain links TRBV18 to TRBJ1-2; D is unclear. V was cut by 6 bases and J by 6 bases, with 14 bases left in between. CDR1 is KGHSH and CDR2 is LQKENI in the germline V gene. The CDR3 spans 13 residues. This CDR3 is CASSPWGADGYTF. For the CDR3, the DNA is TGTGCCAGCTCGCCGTGGGGAGCGGATGGCTACACCTTC.

This clonotype has just a few counts. J is TRBJ2-1 and V is TRBV5-5; no reliable D call. The ends were cut back, 4 bases at V and 8 bases at J, with 7 bases in the middle. This CDR3 contains 11 residues. Germline loops: CDR1 SGHKS, CDR2 YYEKEE (reference sequence). As DNA, the CDR3 is TGTGCCAGCAGCGTGACCCATGAGCAGTTCTTC. Protein sequence: CASSVTHEQFF.

There are many counts of this clonotype. The rearrangement joins TRBV4-1 to TRBJ1-3; no definite D call. This CDR3 comprises 12 residues. V dropped 1 base and J dropped 7 bases, with 5 bases sitting between them. Germline V lookup: CDR1 MGHRA, CDR2 YSYEKL. The CDR3 bases are TGCGCCAGCAGCCAAGGTCGGAACACCATATATTTT. Its protein product is CASSQGRNTIYF.

V is TRBV13 and J is TRBJ2-1, with D perhaps TRBD1 (6 bases). With 5 bases removed from V and 10 bases from J, the gap between germline ends came to 24 bases. CDR3 length equals 16 residues. Germline V gives CDR1 PRHDT, CDR2 FYEKMQ (reference sequence). CDR3 sequence reads: CASSPKYGQPPWEQFF. The DNA for the CDR3 is TGTGCCAGCAGCCCAAAGTATGGACAGCCCCCGTGGGAGCAGTTCTTC.

This clonotype was seen ten or more times. The rearrangement joins TRBV6-5 to TRBJ2-3; D is unclear. The length of the CDR3 is 12 residues. CDR1 MNHEY and CDR2 SVGAGI come from the germline V gene. Trimming removed 6 bases at V and 4 bases at J, with 8 bases between. CDR3 bases: TGTGCCAGCAGGGTAGATGCAGATACGCAGTATTTT. Its protein is CASRVDADTQYF.

This clonotype was seen a handful of times. The chain has TRBV4-3 and TRBJ2-1; D is unclear. The germline V gene encodes CDR1 LGHNA and CDR2 YSLEER. CDR3 size: 15 residues. With 0 bases removed from V and 8 bases from J, the gap between germline ends came to 14 bases. CDR3 DNA: TGCGCCAGCAGCCAAGAGTGGACCGAAGGAGATGAGCAGTTCTTC. Protein sequence: CASSQEWTEGDEQFF.

The sample holds many counts of this clonotype. The chain is built from TRBV5-1 and TRBJ1-1; D gene ambiguous. Germline V gene lookup returns CDR1 SGHRS and CDR2 YFSETQ. V was cut by 0 bases and J by 4 bases, with 16 bases left in between. CDR3 size: 16 residues. The chain's CDR3 is CASSLDPQSLGTEAFF. CDR3 nucleotides: TGCGCCAGCAGCTTGGACCCCCAGAGTCTTGGCACTGAAGCTTTCTTT.

As for this clonotype: A much larger clone sits a single nucleotide away, making a read error possible. The chain carries TRBV11-1 and TRBJ2-2, with 8 bases lining up with TRBD2. Losses at the gene ends were 6 bases for V and 6 bases for J; bases not matched to a gene: 6. The germline gives CDR1 SGHAT, CDR2 FQDESV (reference sequence). The CDR3 runs 14 residues. CDR3 amino acids: CASRLGGGAGELFF. In DNA, the CDR3 is TGTGCCAGCAGACTCGGGGGGGGAGCCGGGGAGCTGTTTTTT. Full variable domain (missing parts from reference TRBV11-1 and TRBJ2-2): EAEVAQSPRYKITEKSQAVAFWCDPISGHATLYWYRQILGQGPELLVQFQDESVVDDSQLPKDRFSAERLKGVDSTLKIQPAELGDSAMYLCASRLGGGAGELFFGEGSRLTVL.

This clonotype was counted a few times. V usage is TRBV4-3 and J usage is TRBJ2-4; tentative D call: TRBD2 (5 bases). The V end lost 1 base, the J end lost 1 base, and 11 bases lay between the germline ends. This CDR3 has 16 amino acids. Germline V gene sequence: CDR1 LGHNA, CDR2 YSLEER. CDR3 DNA: TGCGCCAGCAGCCAAGCCGGGGTTTCGGCCAAAAACATTCAGTACTTC. Its translation is CASSQAGVSAKNIQYF.

At least ten counts were recorded for this clonotype. The genes are TRBV15 and TRBJ2-3; no definite D call. Germline V gene data show CDR1 as LNHNV and CDR2 as YYDKDF (reference sequence). The CDR3 contains 15 residues. Trimming removed 0 bases from V and 1 base from J, with 8 bases in between. The chain's CDR3 is CATSRDRQRTDTQYF. The CDR3 DNA reads TGTGCCACCAGCAGAGATCGGCAACGCACAGATACGCAGTATTTT.

The rearrangement joins TRBV7-2 to TRBJ1-4, with 8 bases lining up with TRBD1. Germline V CDR1 and CDR2: SGHTA, FQGNSA. The CDR3 runs to 15 residues. V shed 8 bases and J 3 bases; nucleotides not matched to a gene: 8. CDR3 region: CASATQGAANEKLFF. The CDR3 DNA follows: TGTGCCAGCGCAACGCAGGGGGCAGCTAATGAAAAACTGTTTTTT.

A few counts support this clonotype. V usage is TRBV28 and J usage is TRBJ2-6; D is ambiguous. Germline lookup yields CDR1 MDHEN and CDR2 SYDVKM. V lost 7 bases, J lost 2 bases, and 18 bases lay in between. The CDR3 has 17 residues. The CDR3, as DNA: TGTGCCAGCATGCCCCCTACGGGTTACCCTGGGGCCAACGTCCTGACTTTC. Its protein product is CASMPPTGYPGANVLTF.

Ten or more counts support this clonotype. The V gene is TRBV5-5, the J gene TRBJ2-5, with D possibly being TRBD1 (5 bases). Germline CDR1 is SGHKS and CDR2 is YYEKEE (reference sequence). This CDR3 comprises 16 residues. V was shortened by 0 bases and J by 2 bases, with 14 bases between the two germline ends. As DNA, the CDR3 is TGTGCCAGCAGCTTGGGGGCCCTGGGGCCTCAAGAGACCCAGTACTTC. It codes for CASSLGALGPQETQYF.

This chain connects TRBV10-3 to TRBJ2-3; D not certain. V lost 2 bases, J lost 2 bases, and 11 bases lay in between. CDR1 and CDR2 from the germline V gene are ENHRY and SYGVKD. The CDR3 covers 15 residues. The CDR3 DNA sequence: TGTGCCATCAGTGAGACGCAGATACCCACAGATACGCAGTATTTT. Translating gives CAISETQIPTDTQYF.

The chain combines TRBV10-3 with TRBJ1-2; D remains unclear. V was shortened by 4 bases and J by 4 bases, with 7 bases between the two germline ends. CDR1 ENHRY and CDR2 SYGVKD come from the germline V gene. The CDR3 is 12 amino acids. CDR3 bases: TGTGCCATCAGTGGGGAACGCTATGGCTACACCTTC. Translation gives CAISGERYGYTF.

This chain connects TRBV4-3 to TRBJ2-1; D remains unclear. The CDR3 consists of 13 residues. CDR1 is LGHNA and CDR2 is YSLEER in the germline V gene. V gave up 1 base and J gave up 7 bases, with 8 bases separating them. The CDR3 DNA follows: TGCGCCAGCAGCCAAGTCCATAGGAATGAGCAGTTCTTC. Its translation is CASSQVHRNEQFF.